The 4 T cell receptor beta chains below come from one sample, sequenced in a study of cytomegalovirus exposure and HLA in healthy donors. PCR primers comprised 60 Vbeta and 13 Jbeta primers. TCRdb's table, derived via immunoSEQ multiplex PCR, lists solely in-frame clones and lacks some. The table includes 120,000 or so clones, about 76% detected once. Sequencing was performed on PBMCs. Receptors originate from a man aged 55 to 70 in good health and CMV-seropositive.

The sample holds one count of this clone. The rearrangement links TRBV19 to TRBJ1-5, with a weak D call TRBD1 (5 bases). V lost 3 bases and J lost 0, with 9 bases in between. Germline CDR1 and CDR2: LNHDA and SQIVND (reference sequence). The CDR3 length is 15 residues. Written as DNA, the CDR3 is TGTGCCAGTAGTATGACAGCCCATAGCAATCAGCCCCAGCATTTT. Amino acids: CASSMTAHSNQPQHF.

V is TRBV19 and J is TRBJ2-7; D not certain. Germline CDR1 and CDR2: LNHDA and SQIVND (reference sequence). The CDR3 contains 14 residues. V was cut by 3 bases and J by 0 bases, with 9 bases left in between. CDR3 DNA: TGTGCCAGTAGTATCGGCCGGAGCTCCTACGAGCAGTACTTC. Translated: CASSIGRSSYEQYF. Supplemented by reference TRBV19 and TRBJ2-7, the full variable domain reads DGGITQSPKYLFRKEGQNVTLSCEQNLNHDAMYWYRQDPGQGLRLIYYSQIVNDFQKGDIAEGYSVSREKKESFPLTVTSAQKNPTAFYLCASSIGRSSYEQYFGPGTRLTVT.

This clone turned up a few times. V is TRBV6-7 and J is TRBJ1-5; 11 bases fit TRBD1. Being an ORF, TRBV6-7 has a function that is uncertain. This CDR3 is built from 16 residues. V lost 4 bases, J lost 7 bases, and 9 bases stayed unmatched. This CDR3 is CASSSTDRGQGQPQHF. CDR3 DNA: TGTGCCAGCAGTTCCACGGACAGGGGGCAAGGGCAGCCCCAGCATTTT.

The table lists this clone with a few counts. The gene calls are TRBV6-5 and TRBJ2-7, with D possibly TRBD2 on 5 matching bases. V was trimmed by 8 bases and J by 5 bases, leaving 13 bases between them. The CDR3 sequence is 12 residues long. Germline V gene lookup returns CDR1 MNHEY and CDR2 SVGAGI. CDR3 in DNA: TGTGCCAGCCGAGGGTATTATGACGAGCAGTACTTC. Its translation is CASRGYYDEQYF.